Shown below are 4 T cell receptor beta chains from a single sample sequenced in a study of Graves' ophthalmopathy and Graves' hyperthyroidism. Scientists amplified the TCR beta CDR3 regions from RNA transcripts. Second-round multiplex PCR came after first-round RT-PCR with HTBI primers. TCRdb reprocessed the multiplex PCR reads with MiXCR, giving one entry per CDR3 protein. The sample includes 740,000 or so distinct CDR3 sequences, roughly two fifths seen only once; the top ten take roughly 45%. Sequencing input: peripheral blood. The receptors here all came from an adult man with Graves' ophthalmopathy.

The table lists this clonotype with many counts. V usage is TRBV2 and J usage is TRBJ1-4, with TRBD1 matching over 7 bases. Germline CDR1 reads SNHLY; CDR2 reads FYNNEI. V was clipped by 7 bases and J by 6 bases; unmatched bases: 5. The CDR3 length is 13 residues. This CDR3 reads CASKGGTDEKLFF. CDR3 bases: TGTGCCAGCAAGGGGGGGACAGATGAAAAACTGTTTTTT.

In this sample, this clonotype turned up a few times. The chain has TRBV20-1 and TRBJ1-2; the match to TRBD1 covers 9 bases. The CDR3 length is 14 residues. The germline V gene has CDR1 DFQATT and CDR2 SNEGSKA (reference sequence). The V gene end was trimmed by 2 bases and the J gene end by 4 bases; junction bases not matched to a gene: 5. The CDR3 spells CSARRDRDTYGYTF. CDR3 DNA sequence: TGCAGTGCTAGAAGGGACAGGGACACCTATGGCTACACCTTC.

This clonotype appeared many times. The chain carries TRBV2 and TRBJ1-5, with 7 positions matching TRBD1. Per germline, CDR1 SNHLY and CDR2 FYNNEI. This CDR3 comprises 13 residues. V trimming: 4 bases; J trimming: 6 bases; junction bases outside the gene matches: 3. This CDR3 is CASSAGTAQPQHF. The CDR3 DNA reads TGTGCCAGCAGTGCCGGGACAGCTCAGCCCCAGCATTTT.

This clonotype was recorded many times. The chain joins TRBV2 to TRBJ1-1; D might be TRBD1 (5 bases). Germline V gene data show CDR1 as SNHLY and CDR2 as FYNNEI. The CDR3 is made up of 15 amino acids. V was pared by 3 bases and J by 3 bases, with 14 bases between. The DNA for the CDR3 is TGTGCCAGCAGTGACTGGGGGGGTACGGACACTGAAGCTTTCTTT. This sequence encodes CASSDWGGTDTEAFF.